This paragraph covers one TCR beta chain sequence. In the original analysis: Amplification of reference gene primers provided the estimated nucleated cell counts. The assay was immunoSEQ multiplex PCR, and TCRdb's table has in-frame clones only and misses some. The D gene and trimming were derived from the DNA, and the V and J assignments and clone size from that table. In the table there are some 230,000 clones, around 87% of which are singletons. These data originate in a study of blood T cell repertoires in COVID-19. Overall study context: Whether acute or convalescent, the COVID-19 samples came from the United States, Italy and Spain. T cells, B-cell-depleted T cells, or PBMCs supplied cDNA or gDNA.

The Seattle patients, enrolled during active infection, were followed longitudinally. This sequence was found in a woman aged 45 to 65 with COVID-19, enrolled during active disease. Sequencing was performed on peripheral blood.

The CDR3 DNA follows: TGCAGCGGAACTAGCGGGGGGGCTCGCGGGGAGCTGTTTTTT. It encodes CSGTSGGARGELFF. This chain links TRBV29-1 with TRBJ2-2; TRBD2 aligns across 13 bases. Germline V gene data show CDR1 as SQVTM and CDR2 as ANQGSEA. The CDR3 consists of 14 residues. Trimming took 7 bases from V and 7 from J; bases not matched to a gene: 6.